These T cell receptor beta chains were read from a single sample in a study of cytomegalovirus exposure and HLA in healthy donors. Produced via immunoSEQ multiplex PCR; TCRdb's table is partial and in-frame only. This table holds 150,000 to 200,000 clones, about 88% found once. Sequencing used PBMCs. The receptor source for this set is a man younger than 35 in good health and CMV-seronegative. Each CDR3 is given with its conserved first and last residue. Fields, in order: CDR3 length, clone size, V gene, D gene, J gene, CDR3 protein. D genes are given only for firm matches. A clone size is listed for some rows: how often the clone was seen (once, few, many), or a class if it is expanded.

>16|.|TRBV2|.|TRBJ1-1
CASNPQGSFRNTEAFF
>13|.|TRBV5-8|.|TRBJ1-5
CASSLAGYQPQHF
>14|few|TRBV5-1|TRBD1|TRBJ2-2
CASSSQGSSGELFF
>15|once|TRBV6-5|.|TRBJ2-2
CASSYLGVNTGELFF
>13|.|TRBV29-1|.|TRBJ2-5
CSVGTVPQETQYF
>15|.|TRBV19|TRBD1|TRBJ2-1
CASSQTGGTYNEQFF
>14|.|TRBV28|TRBD1|TRBJ2-7
CASTPVESPTGAIF
>15|once|TRBV6-5|.|TRBJ1-4
CASSYSKDFGLELFF
>14|.|TRBV27|TRBD1|TRBJ2-1
CASRGTGEINEQFF
>14|.|TRBV19|.|TRBJ1-5
CASSIEAGDQPQHF
>14|.|TRBV7-8|TRBD1|TRBJ1-1
CASSLAMTGLEAFF
>14|.|TRBV28|.|TRBJ2-1
CASSSQGSYNEQFF
>18|once|TRBV5-4|.|TRBJ2-1
CASSRGGGAQDSYNEQFF
>15|.|TRBV6-1|.|TRBJ1-2
CASLPGAGSDYGYTF
>15|.|TRBV28|.|TRBJ2-3
CASSLFRGRGDTQYF
>16|.|TRBV10-3|.|TRBJ1-1
CAISESARQLNTEAFF
>14|.|TRBV5-6|TRBD1|TRBJ1-2
CASSLVAGGDRYTF
>12|.|TRBV6-1|TRBD1|TRBJ1-2
CASSVQGYGYTF
>16|.|TRBV5-6|.|TRBJ2-5
CASSSTPTAGQETQYF
>14|.|TRBV6-1|TRBD2|TRBJ2-5
CASSEQFGRETQYF
>12|.|TRBV7-6|TRBD1|TRBJ2-1
CASRGDSNEQFF
>14|.|TRBV2|.|TRBJ2-7
CASSEEQPPYEQYF
>15|.|TRBV10-1|TRBD1|TRBJ2-1
CASSDRDRVYNEQFF
>13|.|TRBV11-2|.|TRBJ1-2
CASSQPRGFGYTF
>12|.|TRBV5-1|.|TRBJ2-1
CASSKLTNEQFF
>17|.|TRBV5-6|TRBD2|TRBJ2-3
CASSRISGGKGTDTQYF
>14|.|TRBV5-4|.|TRBJ1-2
CASSPQGSLQGYTF
>15|.|TRBV4-3|.|TRBJ2-7
CASSQVGGVSYEQYF
>13|.|TRBV7-8|.|TRBJ1-1
CASSGGEGTEAFF
>13|.|TRBV7-2|.|TRBJ2-7
CASSSSGAYEQYF
>15|.|TRBV19|TRBD1|TRBJ2-2
CASSIGTGFTGELFF
>15|.|TRBV7-2|.|TRBJ1-2
CASPLRGGQNYGYTF
>16|.|TRBV7-9|TRBD2|TRBJ2-3
CASRSGLADYTDTQYF
>16|.|TRBV6-1|TRBD1|TRBJ1-3
CASSEGQGPGGNTIYF
>14|.|TRBV28|.|TRBJ2-2
CASSGRSVPGELFF
>17|.|TRBV28|TRBD1|TRBJ1-5
CASSLIGTVFSNQPQHF
>15|.|TRBV6-4|TRBD1|TRBJ2-1
CASSDSNRGLDEQFF
>15|.|TRBV7-2|.|TRBJ2-5
CASSLVPTRAETQYF
>13|.|TRBV7-6|TRBD1|TRBJ2-1
CASSKDRGNEQFF
>14|.|TRBV2|TRBD1|TRBJ1-2
CASSATGGARGYTF
>15|.|TRBV5-6|TRBD1|TRBJ2-3
CASSVGQGMADTQYF
>13|once|TRBV5-5|.|TRBJ1-6
CASSFGANSPLHF
>17|.|TRBV14|.|TRBJ2-1
CASSPESGGPWTDEQFF
>13|.|TRBV29-1|.|TRBJ1-1
CSTIQGTYTEAFF
>16|.|TRBV7-2|.|TRBJ1-1
CASSLVARLVYTEAFF
>16|.|TRBV4-3|TRBD2|TRBJ2-1
CASSQETSGFYNEQFF
>15|few|TRBV7-8|.|TRBJ1-2
CASSAQDSRAYGYTF
>18|.|TRBV5-4|TRBD2|TRBJ2-5
CASSLAQGDSSGRETQYF
>15|.|TRBV6-1|.|TRBJ1-5
CASSEGAGNNQPQHF
>16|.|TRBV11-2|TRBD2|TRBJ2-5
CASSSLTSGAIQTQYF
>13|.|TRBV5-1|.|TRBJ2-5
CASSPLTGETQYF
>15|.|TRBV28|.|TRBJ2-7
CASRERAGGTYEQYF
>13|.|TRBV2|TRBD2|TRBJ2-5
CASSAGGGETQYF
>13|.|TRBV27|TRBD2|TRBJ2-3
CGSGGRFTDTQYF